In its sample, the clone carrying this T cell receptor (beta chain) was seen a few times. What it binds is not known. V was trimmed by 1 base and J by 5 bases, leaving 11 bases between them. The germline gives CDR1 LGHNA, CDR2 YSLEER. The CDR3 loop spans 14 amino acids. This sample is drawn from a study of cytomegalovirus exposure and HLA in healthy donors. Study-level points and caveats: Investigators reported more than 150 TCR beta chains as tied to cytomegalovirus. Reports indicate that TCR beta sequences accurately predicted the HLA-A and HLA-B alleles of most subjects. A later analysis linked a missense DCLRE1C variant to TCR beta V- and J-gene trimming.

PCR primers comprised 60 Vbeta and 13 Jbeta primers. Some clones are missing from TCRdb's copy, which holds only in-frame ones; the method was immunoSEQ multiplex PCR. The sample gives roughly 100,000 clones, roughly 82% of which show up once; 2.5% to 3.5% is in the top ten. The TCR sequence derives from a male donor in good health and CMV-seropositive. The specimen was PBMCs. The chain couples TRBV4-3 to TRBJ1-1; tentatively, D is TRBD1 (5 bases). CDR3 sequence (DNA): TGCGCCAGCAGCCAAGTATGGAGGGGAACTGAAGCTTTCTTT. Its protein product is CASSQVWRGTEAFF.